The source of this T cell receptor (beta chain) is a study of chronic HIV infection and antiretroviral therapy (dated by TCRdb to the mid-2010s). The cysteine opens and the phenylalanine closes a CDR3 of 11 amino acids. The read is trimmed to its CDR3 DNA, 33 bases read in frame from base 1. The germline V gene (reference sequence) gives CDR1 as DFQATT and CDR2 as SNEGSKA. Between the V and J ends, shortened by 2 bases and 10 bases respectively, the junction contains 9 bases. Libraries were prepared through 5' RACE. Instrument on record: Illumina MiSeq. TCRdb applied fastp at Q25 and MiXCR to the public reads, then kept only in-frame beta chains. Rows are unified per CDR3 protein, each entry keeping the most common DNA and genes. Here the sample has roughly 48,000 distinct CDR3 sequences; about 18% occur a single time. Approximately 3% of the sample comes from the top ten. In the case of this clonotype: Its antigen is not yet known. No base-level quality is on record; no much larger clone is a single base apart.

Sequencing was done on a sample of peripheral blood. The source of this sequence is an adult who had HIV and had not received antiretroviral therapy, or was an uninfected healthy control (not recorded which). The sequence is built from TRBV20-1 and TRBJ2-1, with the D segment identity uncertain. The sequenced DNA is TGCAGTGCTAGAAACCCCCGGGAGCAGTTCTTC. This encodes CSARNPREQFF.